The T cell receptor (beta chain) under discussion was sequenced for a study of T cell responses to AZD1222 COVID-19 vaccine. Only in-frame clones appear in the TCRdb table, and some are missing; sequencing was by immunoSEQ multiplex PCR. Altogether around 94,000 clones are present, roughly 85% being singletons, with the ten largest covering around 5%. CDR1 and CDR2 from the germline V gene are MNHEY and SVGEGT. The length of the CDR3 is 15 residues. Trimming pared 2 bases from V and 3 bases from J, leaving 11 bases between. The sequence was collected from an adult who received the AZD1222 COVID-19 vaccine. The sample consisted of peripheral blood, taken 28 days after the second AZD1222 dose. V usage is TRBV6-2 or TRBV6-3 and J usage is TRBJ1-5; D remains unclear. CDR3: CASSYLGNNNQPQHF. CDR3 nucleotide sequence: TGTGCCAGCAGTTACCTGGGGAATAACAATCAGCCCCAGCATTTT.